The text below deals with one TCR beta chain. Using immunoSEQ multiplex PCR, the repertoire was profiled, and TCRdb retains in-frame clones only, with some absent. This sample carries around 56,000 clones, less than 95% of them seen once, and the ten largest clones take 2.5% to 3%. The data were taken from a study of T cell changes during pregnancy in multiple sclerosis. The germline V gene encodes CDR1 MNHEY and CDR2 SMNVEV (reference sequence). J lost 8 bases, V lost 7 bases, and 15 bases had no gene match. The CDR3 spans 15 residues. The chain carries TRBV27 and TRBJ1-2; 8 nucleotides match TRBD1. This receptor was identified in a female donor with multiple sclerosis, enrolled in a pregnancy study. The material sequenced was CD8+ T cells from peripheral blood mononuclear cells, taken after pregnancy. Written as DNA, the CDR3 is TGTGCCAGCACGTCGGACAGGGAGTTATTGGTGGGCTACACCTTC. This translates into CASTSDRELLVGYTF.